The sequence of this TCR beta chain was determined in a study of T cells after yellow fever vaccination (dated by TCRdb to the late 2010s). About the full investigation: The SMART-Seq v4 Ultra Low Input RNA kit was used to prepare libraries from fractions with low cell numbers. Bulk TCR alpha and beta repertoires were sequenced longitudinally to track T-cell clones before and after primary and booster YFV17D yellow fever vaccination. Two healthy male donors, one aged 18 to 30 and one aged 30 to 40 years, made up the cohort. Blood samples were taken at several timepoints before and after primary and secondary immunization, and bulk PBMC replicates and cell subsets were isolated.

The investigation overall reported the following: A small fraction of clonotypes showed up in both the CD4 and CD8 compartments, probably as a result of convergent recombination. The secondary T-cell response was found to be weaker but faster than the primary response, with a peak reached on day 5 rather than on day 15. Computational filtering was required because FACS-sorted repertoires could contain abundant contaminating clonotypes from the bulk population. Because only a couple of donors were included in the study, the extent to which the findings can be generalized is limited. Most clones expanded after primary vaccination were re-detected after the booster (almost 98% of CD4 and around 86% of CD8), suggesting broad memory maintenance.

Sequencing was carried out with an Illumina NovaSeq 6000. TCR cDNA was made using 5'RACE template switching, a step that added a universal primer site and unique molecular identifiers. cDNA synthesis was primed from both the TCR alpha and TCR beta constant segments. Libraries were amplified in two PCR steps, with sample barcodes and sequencing adapters added in the second step. Sequencing of libraries was performed on Illumina HiSeq 2500 (2x100 bp) or NovaSeq (2x150 bp). The published analysis was carried out like this. Demultiplexing of reads and collapsing into UMI consensus sequences were performed with MIGEC, and V(D)J alignment was carried out with MiXCR. Vaccine-responding clonotypes were defined with edgeR using replicate PBMC samples, requiring FDR below 0.01 and a log2 fold change above 5 up to day 15. Each bulk clonotype was labeled CD4 or CD8 based on which sequenced repertoire, CD4 or CD8, contained the clonotype at higher abundance. TCRdb trimmed public reads at Q25 via fastp, called clones via MiXCR and kept in-frame beta chains. Each CDR3 protein appears once, grouped with its most common genes and DNA. These V and J calls are TCRdb output, not the study's own analysis. The sample yields approximately 250,000 distinct CDR3 sequences; over 4.5% were counted once. Around 3.5% of the sample is taken by the ten largest.

Explained via the paper, the treatment or condition label denotes: live attenuated yellow fever vaccine strain. A standard Ficoll-Paque protocol was used to isolate PBMCs from peripheral blood. CD4 and CD8 T-cell fractions were isolated with Dynabeads CD4 and CD8 positive selection kits. TriZol was used to extract RNA from bulk PBMCs, from CD4 and CD8 fractions, and from dextramer-positive and dextramer-negative fractions. In its sample, this clonotype was seen many times. This clone's antigen is unknown. The record has no base qualities; no much larger clone is one base away. Inclusive of the bounding cysteine and phenylalanine, the CDR3 is 15 residues long. Of the read, only the CDR3 DNA is kept; its 45 bases are in frame from base 1. The germline V gene supplies CDR1 SGHRS and CDR2 YFSETQ. Trimming leaves V shorter by 1 base and J shorter by 3 bases, with the junction holding 4 bases beyond the gene matches.

In this chain, TRBV5-1 is recombined with TRBJ2-1; 7 nucleotides in the junction match TRBD1. Sequencing was performed on CD4+ T cells sorted from PBMCs, taken on the day of the yellow fever booster vaccination. This receptor was identified in a young man who received the YFV17D yellow fever vaccine. In nucleotides, the sequence is TGCGCCAGCAGCTTGACAGGGGCAGGCTACAATGAGCAGTTCTTC. This codes for CASSLTGAGYNEQFF. With the portions outside the CDR3 filled from the reference TRBV5-1 and TRBJ2-1 genes, the complete variable region becomes KAGVTQTPRYLIKTRGQQVTLSCSPISGHRSVSWYQQTPGQGLQFLFEYFSETQRNKGNFPGRFSGRQFSNSRSEMNVSTLELGDSALYLCASSLTGAGYNEQFFGPGTRLTVL.